Shown below are 18 T cell receptor beta chains from a single sample sequenced in a study of cytomegalovirus exposure and HLA in healthy donors. Vbeta (60) and Jbeta (13) primers were used in the PCR. Sequencing was performed with immunoSEQ multiplex PCR; in TCRdb, only in-frame clones are kept and a portion is missing. The sample holds about 98,000 clones, approximately 70% seen once. The source material was PBMCs. The receptors derive from a man in his fifties or sixties in good health and CMV-seronegative.

This chain connects TRBV20-1 to TRBJ2-3; D is perhaps TRBD1 (5 bases). V dropped 4 bases and J dropped 6 bases, with 8 bases sitting between them. Germline CDR1 reads DFQATT; CDR2 reads SNEGSKA (reference sequence). The CDR3 sequence is 11 residues long. Here the CDR3 reads CSATQGDTQYF. The CDR3, as DNA: TGCAGTGCTACTCAGGGCGATACGCAGTATTTT.

This clone has only a few counts. The chain carries TRBV9 and TRBJ2-1; D may be TRBD2 (6 bases). Looked up from germline, CDR1 is SGDLS and CDR2 is YYNGEE. The length of the CDR3 is 18 residues. V gave up 9 bases and J gave up 0 bases, with 25 bases separating them. CDR3 region: CATNKTSFRHHSYNEQFF. DNA of the CDR3: TGTGCCACGAACAAGACTAGTTTTCGGCATCACTCCTACAATGAGCAGTTCTTC.

The CDR3 here is CAISDSRGAFF. Here the CDR3 DNA reads TGTGCCATCAGTGACTCGAGGGGGGCTTTCTTT. The chain joins TRBV10-3 to TRBJ1-1; D possibly corresponds to TRBD1 (6 bases). From germline, CDR1 is ENHRY and CDR2 SYGVKD. Trimming shortened V by 3 bases and J by 11 bases, and 10 bases separated the two germline ends. The CDR3 totals 11 residues.

As to this clone: Other DNA sequences in this specimen translate into the identical CDR3. The chain recombines TRBV4-3 with TRBJ2-1; D unclear. Deletions cut 1 base from V and 9 bases from J, with 16 bases between. This CDR3 spans 15 amino acids. Germline V gene data show CDR1 as LGHNA and CDR2 as YSLEER. The CDR3 DNA follows: TGCGCCAGCAGCCAAGGCGTGAACTCTATGAGTGAGCAGTTCTTC. This translates into CASSQGVNSMSEQFF.

In its sample, this clone was seen a few times. The chain is built from TRBV7-9 and TRBJ2-7; weak D call: TRBD1 (5 bases). Trimming cost V 5 bases and J 1 base, with 18 bases left between them. This CDR3 contains 16 residues. Looked up from germline, CDR1 is SEHNR and CDR2 is FQNEAQ (reference sequence). The CDR3 DNA follows: TGTGCCAGCAGCCTATGGGCAGGGCGAAAATCCTACGAGCAGTACTTC. Its translation is CASSLWAGRKSYEQYF.

This chain uses TRBV28 with TRBJ2-1, with TRBD1 matching over 7 bases. The germline V gene encodes CDR1 MDHEN and CDR2 SYDVKM. The trim removed 4 bases at V and 7 bases at J, leaving 1 base unmatched. This CDR3 region has 12 residues. The CDR3 DNA follows: TGTGCCAGCAGTTCCAGGGGGAATGAGCAGTTCTTC. The encoded protein is CASSSRGNEQFF.

This chain connects TRBV18 to TRBJ2-7, with D possibly TRBD2 on 5 matching bases. The germline CDR1 and CDR2 sequences are KGHSH and LQKENI. This CDR3 has 15 residues. Trimming stripped 2 bases from V and 7 bases from J, with 18 bases between. The CDR3 DNA sequence: TGTGCCAGCTCACCAAGGAATGGGCGGGCCGGTGAGCAGTACTTC. It is translated as CASSPRNGRAGEQYF.

The chain couples TRBV28 to TRBJ1-5; D remains ambiguous. V was shortened by 3 bases and J by 0 bases, with 21 bases between the two germline ends. CDR3 length: 19 residues. Germline values: CDR1 MDHEN, CDR2 SYDVKM. The CDR3 here is CASSFFPRVELNSNQPQHF. The DNA for the CDR3 is TGTGCCAGCAGTTTTTTCCCGCGGGTCGAATTGAATAGCAATCAGCCCCAGCATTTT.

This clone was found a few times. CDR3 nucleotide sequence: TGTGCCAGCAATAAGGGACAGACAGGGCTAGAGACCCAGTACTTC. It specifies CASNKGQTGLETQYF. The chain combines TRBV2 with TRBJ2-5; TRBD1 aligns across 7 bases. Looked up from germline, CDR1 is SNHLY and CDR2 is FYNNEI. The CDR3 loop spans 15 amino acids. V lost 7 bases and J lost 4; bases outside the gene matches: 12.

The chain employs TRBV4-3 and TRBJ1-2, with a weak D call TRBD1 (6 bases). V lost 0 bases, J lost 4 bases, and 9 bases lay in between. Germline V gene data show CDR1 as LGHNA and CDR2 as YSLEER. This CDR3 is 14 amino acids long. The CDR3 nucleotides are TGCGCCAGCAGCCAAGATAGGGGGAGCTATGGCTACACCTTC. The encoded protein is CASSQDRGSYGYTF.

The sample holds a few counts of this clone. This sample also contains other DNA sequences that code for the same CDR3. V usage is TRBV11-2 and J usage is TRBJ2-2; D remains unclear. Germline-derived CDR1 and CDR2 are SGHAT and FQNNGV. Trimming removed 4 bases from V and 2 bases from J, with 5 bases in between. There are 13 residues in the CDR3. CDR3 protein: CASSSLNTGELFF. Written as DNA, the CDR3 is TGTGCCAGCAGCTCGTTAAACACCGGGGAGCTGTTTTTT.

The chain links TRBV10-2 to TRBJ2-5; 7 bases map to TRBD1. The DNA end favors TRBJ2-7, so the J call may be wrong. CDR3 length: 14 residues. Germline V CDR1 and CDR2: WSHSY, SAAADI. CDR3 in amino acids: CASSQGQVVYEQYF. The CDR3 DNA reads as TGCGCCAGCAGCCAAGGACAGGTGGTCTACGAGCAGTACTTC.

The rearrangement links TRBV7-9 to TRBJ2-3, with D maybe TRBD2 (5 bases). V was cut by 5 bases and J by 9 bases, with 15 bases left in between. This CDR3 is built from 13 residues. Germline CDR1 SEHNR, CDR2 FQNEAQ (reference sequence). The CDR3 reads CASSLILARTQYF. CDR3 sequence (DNA): TGTGCCAGCAGCCTAATCCTAGCCAGGACGCAGTATTTT.

The chain carries TRBV28 and TRBJ1-2; 8 nucleotides align to TRBD1. J was trimmed by 6 bases and V by 7 bases; bases with no gene match: 19. Germline V gene sequence: CDR1 MDHEN, CDR2 SYDVKM. The CDR3 contains 17 residues. In nucleotides, the CDR3 is TGTGCCAGCAACGAAAAAACCGGACAGGGATTGGGAAATGGCTACACCTTC. This gives the protein CASNEKTGQGLGNGYTF.

The V call is TRBV9, the J call TRBJ1-1; the match to TRBD1 covers 8 bases. CDR1 is SGDLS and CDR2 is YYNGEE in the germline V gene. Trimming at V came to 3 bases and at J to 4 bases, leaving 17 bases not matched to a gene. This CDR3 comprises 18 residues. The CDR3 is CASSGPSGGLLGGTEAFF. DNA for the CDR3: TGTGCCAGCAGCGGCCCGTCAGGGGGCCTGCTTGGAGGCACTGAAGCTTTCTTT.

The chain links TRBV6-5 to TRBJ2-7; D is perhaps TRBD1 (6 bases). CDR1 and CDR2 from the germline V gene are MNHEY and SVGAGI. This CDR3 spans 15 amino acids. Deletions cut 5 bases from V and 1 base from J, with 15 bases between. CDR3 sequence: CASSPPGELSYEQYF. The CDR3 bases are TGTGCCAGCAGTCCCCCAGGGGAACTTTCCTACGAGCAGTACTTC.

This chain connects TRBV9 to TRBJ2-2; 10 nucleotides line up with TRBD1. Germline-derived CDR1 and CDR2 are SGDLS and YYNGEE. The CDR3 totals 19 residues. Germline trimming cut 3 bases from V and 0 bases from J; bases unmatched to any gene: 11. Here the CDR3 DNA reads TGTGCCAGCAGCGATGACCGGGACAGGGGACACACGAACACCGGGGAGCTGTTTTTT. This sequence encodes CASSDDRDRGHTNTGELFF.

The rearrangement uses TRBV2 and TRBJ1-2; 10 positions agree with TRBD1. This CDR3 is 16 amino acids long. Germline loops: CDR1 SNHLY, CDR2 FYNNEI. Losses at the gene ends were 0 bases for V and 7 bases for J; bases not matched to a gene: 8. This CDR3 is CASSEALRDRGSGYTF. The CDR3 DNA is TGTGCCAGCAGTGAAGCGCTTCGGGACAGGGGAAGTGGCTACACCTTC.